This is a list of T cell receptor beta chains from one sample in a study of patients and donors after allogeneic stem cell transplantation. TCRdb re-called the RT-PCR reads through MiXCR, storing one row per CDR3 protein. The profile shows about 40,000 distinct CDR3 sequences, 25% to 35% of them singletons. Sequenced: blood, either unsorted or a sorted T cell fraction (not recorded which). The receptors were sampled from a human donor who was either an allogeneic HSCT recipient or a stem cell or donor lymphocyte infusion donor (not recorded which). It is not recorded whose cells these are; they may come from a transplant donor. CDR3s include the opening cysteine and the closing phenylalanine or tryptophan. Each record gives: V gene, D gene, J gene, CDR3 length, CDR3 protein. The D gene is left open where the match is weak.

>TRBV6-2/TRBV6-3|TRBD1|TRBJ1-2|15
CASSYSGQGASGYTF
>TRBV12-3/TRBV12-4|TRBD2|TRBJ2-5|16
CASSLGLAGSSGTQYF
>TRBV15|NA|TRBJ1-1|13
CATSRDRDTEAFF
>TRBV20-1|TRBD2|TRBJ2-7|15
CSAPRGLAGFYEQYF
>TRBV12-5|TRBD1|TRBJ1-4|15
CASGLVQGISEKLFF
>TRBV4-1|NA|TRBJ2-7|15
CASSQDVAIGYEQYF
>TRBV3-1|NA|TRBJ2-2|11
CASSQIGELFF
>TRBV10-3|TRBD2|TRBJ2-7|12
CAISPRENEQYF
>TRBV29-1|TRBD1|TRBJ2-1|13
CSVVGTGRDEQFF
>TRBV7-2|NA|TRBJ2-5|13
CASSFPGVQTQYF
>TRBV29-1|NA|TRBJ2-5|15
CSVEVRGPKIKTQYF
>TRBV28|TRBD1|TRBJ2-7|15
CASSERVDRGYEQYF
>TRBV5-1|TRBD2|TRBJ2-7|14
CASSVAGTTYEQYF
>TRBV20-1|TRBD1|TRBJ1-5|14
CSARRQGTNQPQHF
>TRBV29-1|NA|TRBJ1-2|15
CSVDKPRGTNYGYTF
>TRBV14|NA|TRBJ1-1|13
CASSQDVRTEAFF
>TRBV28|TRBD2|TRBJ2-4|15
CASSSRGGAKNIQYF
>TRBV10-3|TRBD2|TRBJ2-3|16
CAIGPLTGGPQDTQYF
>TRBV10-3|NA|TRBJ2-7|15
CAISESWTGSYEQYF
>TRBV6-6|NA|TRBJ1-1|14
CASRFGGGNTEAFF
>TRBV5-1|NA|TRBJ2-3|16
CASSPRTAFSTDTQYF
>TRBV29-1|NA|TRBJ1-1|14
CSVEGTDFNTEAFF
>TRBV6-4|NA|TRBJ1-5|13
CASSDQGGQPQHF
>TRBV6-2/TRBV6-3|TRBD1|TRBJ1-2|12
CASNTGGIGYTF
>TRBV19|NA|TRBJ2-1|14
CASSIQGYYNEQFF
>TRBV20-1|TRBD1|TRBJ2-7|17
CSARSFSKTGRTYEQYF
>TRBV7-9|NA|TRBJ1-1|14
CASSPLGGSGEAFF
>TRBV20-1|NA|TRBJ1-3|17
CSARDSKGPTSGNTIYF
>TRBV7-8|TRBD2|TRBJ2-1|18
CASSLDGLAGQSYNEQFF
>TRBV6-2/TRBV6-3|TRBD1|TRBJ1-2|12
CASTRQGQGYTF
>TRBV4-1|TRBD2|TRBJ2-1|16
CASSQEGLAGVSALFF
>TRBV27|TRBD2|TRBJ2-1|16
CASSRTSGSSYNEQFF
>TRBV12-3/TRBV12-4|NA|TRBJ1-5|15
CASSLAGRGNQPQHF
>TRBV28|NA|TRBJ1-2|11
CASSLLGSYTF
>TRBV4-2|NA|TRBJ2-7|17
CASSPGPQGVSSYEQYF
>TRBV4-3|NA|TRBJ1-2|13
CASSQDHTYGYTF
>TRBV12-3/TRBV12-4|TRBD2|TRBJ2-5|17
CASSKRPGGSTQETQYF
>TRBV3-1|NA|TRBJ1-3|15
CASSRQGTSGNTIYF
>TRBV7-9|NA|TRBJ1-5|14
CASSLSGRRQPQHF
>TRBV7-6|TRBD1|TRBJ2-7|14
CASSRGQGTSEQYF
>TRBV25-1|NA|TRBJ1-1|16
CASSESTGYMNTEAFF
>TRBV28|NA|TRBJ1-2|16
CASLSLAGPANYGYTF
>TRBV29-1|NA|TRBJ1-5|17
CSVCTRQLRDNNQPQHF
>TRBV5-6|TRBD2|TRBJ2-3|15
CASSSLTSGSDTQYF
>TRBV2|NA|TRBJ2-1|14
CASSLFTGYNEQFF
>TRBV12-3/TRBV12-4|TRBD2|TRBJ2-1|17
CASSPRLAGYLYNEQFF
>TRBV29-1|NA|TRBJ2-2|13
CSVEHEDTGELFF
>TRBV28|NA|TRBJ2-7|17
CASSFQGGLLLRYEQYF
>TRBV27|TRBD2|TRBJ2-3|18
CASSLSAGIAGIGDTQYF
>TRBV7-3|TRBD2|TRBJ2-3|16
CASSPPGLAGTDTQYF
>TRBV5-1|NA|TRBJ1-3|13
CASRRGTGNTIYF
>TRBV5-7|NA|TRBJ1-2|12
CASSFKADGYTF
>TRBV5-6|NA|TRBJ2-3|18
CASRWNRVWGLSTDTQYF
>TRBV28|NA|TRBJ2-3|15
CASSLPGSQADTQYF
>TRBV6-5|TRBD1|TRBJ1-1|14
CASMQTGGDTEAFF